A selection of T cell receptor beta chains follows, all from one sample in a study of CD8+ T cells in alopecia areata. Using immunoSEQ multiplex PCR, the repertoire was profiled, and TCRdb retains in-frame clones only, with some absent. The sample lists about 120,000 clones; roughly 57% were seen once. The material was CD4+ T cells sorted from blood, obtained at week 4, from a patient treated with tofacitinib. These receptors were obtained from a human donor with alopecia areata. CDR3s include the opening cysteine and the closing phenylalanine or tryptophan. The D gene is left open where the match is weak. Expanded clones are given a class, and other clones once, few, many or no size at all.

j_call clone_size v_call d_call cdr3_aa cdr3_nt
TRBJ2-1 NA TRBV7-7 TRBD2 CASSLSAVGGGSYNEQFF TGTGCCAGCAGCTTAAGTGCGGTGGGCGGGGGCTCCTACAATGAGCAGTTCTTC
TRBJ2-5 few TRBV5-1 NA CASSFRVGETQYF TGCGCCAGCAGCTTCAGGGTTGGCGAGACCCAGTACTTC
TRBJ2-7 NA TRBV29-1 TRBD1 CSADDGQGAKEQYF TGCAGCGCCGACGACGGACAGGGGGCGAAAGAGCAGTACTTC
TRBJ2-4 NA TRBV21-1 NA CASRGQGAAKNIQYF TGTGCCAGCAGGGGACAGGGGGCAGCCAAAAACATTCAGTACTTC
TRBJ1-4 few TRBV29-1 NA CSGAWGAEEKLFF TGCAGCGGCGCGTGGGGGGCAGAAGAAAAACTGTTTTTT
TRBJ2-7 once TRBV7-2 NA CASSLGTAYEQYF TGTGCCAGCAGCCTAGGGACTGCCTACGAGCAGTACTTC
TRBJ2-3 NA TRBV2 NA CASSVGGSEDTQYF TGTGCCAGCAGTGTAGGAGGGAGCGAGGATACGCAGTATTTT
TRBJ1-1 few TRBV10-3 NA CAISEPQRGTEAFF TGTGCCATCAGTGAACCCCAAAGGGGCACTGAAGCTTTCTTT
TRBJ2-3 NA TRBV20-1 NA CSANRDDTQYF TGCAGTGCAAACCGGGACGATACGCAGTATTTT
TRBJ2-6 NA TRBV18 NA CASSPRGGAGANVLTF TGTGCCAGCTCACCACGAGGGGGGGCTGGGGCCAACGTCCTGACTTTC
TRBJ2-3 NA TRBV18 NA CASSPPQRERTDTQYF TGTGCCAGCTCACCACCTCAGAGGGAGCGCACAGATACGCAGTATTTT
TRBJ2-7 NA TRBV5-6 NA CASSLDIGEQYF TGTGCCAGCAGCTTGGACATAGGCGAGCAGTACTTC
TRBJ2-3 NA TRBV6-4 TRBD2 CASSEIAGVSTDTQYF TGTGCCAGCAGTGAAATAGCGGGAGTTAGCACAGATACGCAGTATTTT
TRBJ1-1 NA TRBV6-5 NA CASRTQNTEAFF TGTGCCAGCAGGACACAGAACACTGAAGCTTTCTTT
TRBJ2-7 NA TRBV18 NA CASSPTRYSGESYEQYF TGTGCCAGCTCACCGACGCGCTATAGTGGGGAGTCCTACGAGCAGTACTTC
TRBJ2-6 NA TRBV5-1 NA CASSLEAGANVLTF TGCGCCAGCAGCTTGGAGGCTGGGGCCAACGTCCTGACTTTC
TRBJ1-1 NA TRBV30 NA CAWSWGNTEAFF TGTGCCTGGAGTTGGGGGAACACTGAAGCTTTCTTT
TRBJ1-1 NA TRBV7-3 NA CASSLTGGLGTEAFF TGTGCCAGCAGCTTAACGGGCGGTCTGGGCACTGAAGCTTTCTTT
TRBJ1-1 NA TRBV9 NA CASSANTAPGDTEAFF TGTGCCAGCAGCGCCAACACGGCCCCAGGGGATACTGAAGCTTTCTTT
TRBJ1-1 NA TRBV30 NA CAWSSLVEDTEAFF TGTGCCTGGAGTTCACTTGTTGAGGACACTGAAGCTTTCTTT
TRBJ2-5 NA TRBV5-6 TRBD1 CASSMTGIQETQYF TGTGCCAGCAGCATGACAGGGATCCAAGAGACCCAGTACTTC
TRBJ1-1 NA TRBV30 NA CAWSSVDTKNTEAFF TGTGCCTGGAGTTCTGTAGATACGAAGAACACTGAAGCTTTCTTT
TRBJ2-6 few TRBV7-9 NA CASSPQTLSGANVLTF TGTGCCAGCAGCCCTCAAACCCTCTCTGGGGCCAACGTCCTGACTTTC
TRBJ2-3 NA TRBV4-1 NA CASSQEGGLGTDTQYF TGCGCCAGCAGCCAAGAAGGGGGGCTGGGCACAGATACGCAGTATTTT
TRBJ2-7 NA TRBV27 TRBD2 CASSYRAGGYEQYF TGTGCCAGCAGTTACAGAGCGGGAGGGTACGAGCAGTACTTC
TRBJ2-7 NA TRBV4-3 TRBD2 CASSPTSGPTYEQYF TGCGCCAGCAGCCCGACTAGCGGACCGACCTACGAGCAGTACTTC
TRBJ1-2 NA TRBV29-1 TRBD1 CSVEVRSGQPIYGYTF TGCAGCGTTGAAGTTCGTTCGGGACAGCCTATCTATGGCTACACCTTC
TRBJ2-2 NA TRBV7-9 NA CASSLVHGTGELFF TGTGCCAGCAGCTTAGTTCATGGCACCGGGGAGCTGTTTTTT
TRBJ2-1 once TRBV7-3 NA CASSPQTLPNNEQFF TGTGCCAGCAGCCCGCAAACCCTACCTAACAATGAGCAGTTCTTC
TRBJ2-1 NA TRBV7-9 TRBD1 CASSPFGTANYNEQFF TGTGCCAGCAGCCCATTCGGGACAGCTAATTACAATGAGCAGTTCTTC
TRBJ1-4 NA TRBV25-1 TRBD1 CASMASRDRGKLFF TGTGCCAGCATGGCCTCCCGGGACAGGGGAAAACTGTTTTTT
TRBJ1-6 NA TRBV6-1 TRBD1 CASSLTGGNWSPLHF TGTGCCAGCAGTTTGACAGGGGGCAATTGGTCACCCCTCCACTTT
TRBJ1-2 NA TRBV6-5 NA CASSVSGNGYTF TGTGCCAGCAGTGTATCAGGGAATGGCTACACCTTC
TRBJ2-4 NA TRBV29-1 TRBD1 CSVRQGIPFGIQYF TGCAGCGTTCGACAGGGAATCCCTTTCGGCATTCAGTACTTC